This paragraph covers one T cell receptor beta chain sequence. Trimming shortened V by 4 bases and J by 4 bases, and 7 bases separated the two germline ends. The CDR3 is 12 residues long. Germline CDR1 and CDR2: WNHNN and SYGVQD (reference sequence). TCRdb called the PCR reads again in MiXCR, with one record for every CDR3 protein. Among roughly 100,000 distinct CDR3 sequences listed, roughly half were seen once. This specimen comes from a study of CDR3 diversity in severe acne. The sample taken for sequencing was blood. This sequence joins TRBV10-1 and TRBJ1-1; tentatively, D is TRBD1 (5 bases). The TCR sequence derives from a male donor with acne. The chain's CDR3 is CASSAGRTEAFF. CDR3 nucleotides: TGCGCCAGCAGTGCGGGACGCACTGAAGCTTTCTTT.